The next 8 T cell receptor beta chains were all read from a single sample in a study of blood T cell repertoires in COVID-19. Profiling relied on immunoSEQ multiplex PCR, and the TCRdb table lists in-frame clones only, not all of them. The table shows about 150,000 clones, with 75% to 95% occurring only once. The sequencing sample was made of peripheral blood. These receptors all stem from a man aged 45-65 years with acute or convalescent COVID-19.

This clone was counted a single time. The rearrangement uses TRBV5-1 and TRBJ1-1, with TRBD1 matching 7 bases. This CDR3 is 15 amino acids long. From germline, CDR1 is SGHRS and CDR2 YFSETQ. The ends lost 3 bases at V and 0 bases at J; junction bases unmatched: 5. The CDR3 DNA is TGCGCCAGCAGCTCGGGACAGCTCATGAACACTGAAGCTTTCTTT. Its protein product is CASSSGQLMNTEAFF.

The chain uses TRBV9 and TRBJ2-7; 9 bases agree with TRBD2. In germline, CDR1 is SGDLS, CDR2 YYNGEE. Unmatched junction bases numbered 10, after V lost 4 bases and J lost 5 bases. The CDR3 has 15 residues. The CDR3 is CASSYSGTSSNEQYF. CDR3 DNA: TGTGCCAGCAGCTACTCCGGGACTAGCAGCAACGAGCAGTACTTC.

This clone was picked up one time. J is TRBJ1-1 and V is TRBV9, with D unresolved. The V gene lost 2 bases and the J gene lost 0 bases, with 8 bases spanning the gap. The CDR3 extends over 14 amino acids. Germline loops: CDR1 SGDLS, CDR2 YYNGEE. CDR3 region: CASSVRQLNTEAFF. In nucleotides, the CDR3 is TGTGCCAGCAGCGTGCGGCAGTTGAACACTGAAGCTTTCTTT.

The chain uses TRBV28 and TRBJ1-4; D may be TRBD1 (5 bases). CDR1 is MDHEN and CDR2 is SYDVKM in the germline V gene. V gave up 6 bases and J gave up 0 bases, with 17 bases separating them. This CDR3 comprises 17 residues. The CDR3 bases are TGTGCCAGCAGCCCCCCGGGGGGACGGACAACTAATGAAAAACTGTTTTTT. The encoded protein is CASSPPGGRTTNEKLFF. The full variable domain, completed using reference TRBV28 and TRBJ1-4, is DVKVTQSSRYLVKRTGEKVFLECVQDMDHENMFWYRQDPGLGLRLIYFSYDVKMKEKGDIPEGYSVSREKKERFSLILESASTNQTSMYLCASSPPGGRTTNEKLFFGSGTQLSVL.

The V call is TRBV28, the J call TRBJ2-3; TRBD2 agrees at 10 bases. The CDR3 sequence is 17 residues long. V was pared by 3 bases and J by 2 bases, with 8 bases of the junction left unmatched. Germline CDR1 MDHEN, CDR2 SYDVKM. CDR3 sequence: CASSFLIAGGPTDTQYF. CDR3 DNA: TGTGCCAGCAGTTTCCTCATAGCGGGAGGCCCCACAGATACGCAGTATTTT. The full variable domain, with the rest looked up from reference TRBV28 and TRBJ2-3, is DVKVTQSSRYLVKRTGEKVFLECVQDMDHENMFWYRQDPGLGLRLIYFSYDVKMKEKGDIPEGYSVSREKKERFSLILESASTNQTSMYLCASSFLIAGGPTDTQYFGPGTRLTVL.

This clone has just one count. V usage is TRBV3-1 (or the pseudogene TRBV3-2) and J usage is TRBJ2-1; D might be TRBD2 (6 bases). The CDR3 contains 18 residues. With 1 base removed from V and 3 bases from J, the gap between germline ends came to 19 bases. Looked up from germline, CDR1 is LGHDT and CDR2 is YNNKEL (reference sequence). Here the CDR3 DNA reads TGTGCCAGCAGCCAAGGAAGGCTTCGCGGGACCCTCTACAATGAGCAGTTCTTC. Its translation: CASSQGRLRGTLYNEQFF.

CDR3 bases: TGTGCCACCAGTCACAGCGGGGGGGTTAGCTCCTACAATGAGCAGTTCTTC. Translating gives CATSHSGGVSSYNEQFF. The chain joins TRBV24-1 to TRBJ2-1; 10 bases are shared with TRBD2. Looked up from germline, CDR1 is KGHDR and CDR2 is SFDVKD. Trimming at V came to 6 bases and at J to 0 bases, leaving 7 bases not matched to a gene. This CDR3 has 17 residues.

The CDR3 DNA sequence: TGTGCCAGCAGCCAAGCGGGTTCTGGAAACACCATATATTTT. Its translation is CASSQAGSGNTIYF. The rearrangement uses TRBV3-1 (or the pseudogene TRBV3-2) and TRBJ1-3; unclear D gene. Trimming stripped 1 base from V and 1 base from J, with 5 bases between. CDR1 and CDR2 from the germline V gene are LGHDT and YNNKEL (reference sequence). The CDR3 is 14 amino acids.